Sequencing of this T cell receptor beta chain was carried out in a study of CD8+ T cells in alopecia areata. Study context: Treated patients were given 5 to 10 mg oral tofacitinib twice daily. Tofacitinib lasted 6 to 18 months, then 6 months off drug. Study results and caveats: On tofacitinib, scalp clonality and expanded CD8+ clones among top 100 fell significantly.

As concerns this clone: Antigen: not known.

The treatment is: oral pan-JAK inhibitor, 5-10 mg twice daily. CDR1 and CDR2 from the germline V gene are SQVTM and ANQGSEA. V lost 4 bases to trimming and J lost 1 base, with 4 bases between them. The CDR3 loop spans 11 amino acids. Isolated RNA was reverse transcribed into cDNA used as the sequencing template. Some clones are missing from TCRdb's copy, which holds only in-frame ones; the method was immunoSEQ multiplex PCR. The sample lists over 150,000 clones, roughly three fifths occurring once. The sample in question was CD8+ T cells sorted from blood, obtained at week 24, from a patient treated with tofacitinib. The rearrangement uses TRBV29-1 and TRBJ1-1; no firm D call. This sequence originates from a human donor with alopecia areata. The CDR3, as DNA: TGCAGCGTTGCAACGAACACTGAAGCTTTCTTT. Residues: CSVATNTEAFF. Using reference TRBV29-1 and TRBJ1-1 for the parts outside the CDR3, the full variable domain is SAVISQKPSRDICQRGTSLTIQCQVDSQVTMMFWYRQQPGQSLTLIATANQGSEATYESGFVIDKFPISRPNLTFSTLTVSNMSPEDSSIYLCSVATNTEAFFGQGTRLTVV.